This record covers a single TCR beta chain. V was cut by 3 bases and J by 4 bases, with 15 bases left in between. This CDR3 spans 15 amino acids. Germline CDR1 is SGHTA and CDR2 is FQGNSA. This record comes from a study of blood T cells in healthy people across ages. Study-level background: Using template switching, researchers captured about one barcoded beta molecule for each two T cells.

The use of a sample-barcoded 5' primer and a J-beta primer mix characterized a second PCR of roughly 6 to 11 cycles. Via MiXCR, TCRdb re-called the 5' RACE reads, giving one row per CDR3 protein. The profile shows roughly 1.5 million distinct CDR3 sequences, roughly two fifths of them singletons. Donors were systemically healthy Caucasian individuals from Russia aged roughly 6 to 100 years. Around 9.4 milliliters was the volume of peripheral blood drawn from each donor. This clonotype was obtained from a woman between 18 and 30 years old in good health. Sequenced: blood. The gene calls are TRBV7-2 and TRBJ1-2; D is ambiguous. In DNA, the CDR3 is TGTGCCAGCAGCTTTTTAATCGGCACGCCCTATGGCTACACCTTC. This gives the protein CASSFLIGTPYGYTF.